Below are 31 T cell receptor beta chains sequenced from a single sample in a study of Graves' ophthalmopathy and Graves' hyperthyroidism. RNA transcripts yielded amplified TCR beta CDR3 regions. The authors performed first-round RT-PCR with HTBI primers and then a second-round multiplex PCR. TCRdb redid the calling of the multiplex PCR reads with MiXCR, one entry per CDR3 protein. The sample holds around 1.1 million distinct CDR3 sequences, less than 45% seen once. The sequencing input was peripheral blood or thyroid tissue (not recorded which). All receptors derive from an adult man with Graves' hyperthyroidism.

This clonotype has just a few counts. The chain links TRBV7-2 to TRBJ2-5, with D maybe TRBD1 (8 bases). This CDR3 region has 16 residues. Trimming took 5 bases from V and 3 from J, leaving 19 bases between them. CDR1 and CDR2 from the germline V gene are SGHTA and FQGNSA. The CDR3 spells CASSGTGGGQKETQYF. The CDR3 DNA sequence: TGTGCCAGCAGCGGCACAGGGGGGGGACAAAAAGAGACCCAGTACTTC.

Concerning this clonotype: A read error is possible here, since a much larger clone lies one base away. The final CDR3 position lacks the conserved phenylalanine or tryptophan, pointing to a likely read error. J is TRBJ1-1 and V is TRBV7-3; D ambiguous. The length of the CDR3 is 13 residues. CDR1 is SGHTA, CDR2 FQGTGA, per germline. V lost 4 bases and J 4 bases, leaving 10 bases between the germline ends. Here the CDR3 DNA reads TGTGCCAGCAGCTCGGGGTTTGGCACTGAAGCTTTCCTT. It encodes CASSSGFGTEAFL.

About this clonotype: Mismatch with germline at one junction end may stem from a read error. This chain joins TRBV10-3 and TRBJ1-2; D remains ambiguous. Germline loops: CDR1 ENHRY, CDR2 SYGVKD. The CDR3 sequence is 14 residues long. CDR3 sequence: CASSPEVAYYGYTF. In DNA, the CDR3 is TGTGCCAGCAGTCCAGAGGTGGCGTACTATGGCTACACCTTC.

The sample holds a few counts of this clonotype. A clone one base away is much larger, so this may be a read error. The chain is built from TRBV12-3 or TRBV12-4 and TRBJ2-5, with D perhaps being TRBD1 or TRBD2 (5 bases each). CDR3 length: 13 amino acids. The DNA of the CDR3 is TGTGCCAGCCGTTTACACGGGGCCGTACAGTTGTACTTC. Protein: CASRLHGAVQLYF.

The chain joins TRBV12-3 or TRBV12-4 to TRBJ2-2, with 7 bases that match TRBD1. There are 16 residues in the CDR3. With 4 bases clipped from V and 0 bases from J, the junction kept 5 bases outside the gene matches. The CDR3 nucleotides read TGTGCCAGCAGTTACCGGACAGGCGCGAACACCGGGGAGCTGTTTTTT. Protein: CASSYRTGANTGELFF.

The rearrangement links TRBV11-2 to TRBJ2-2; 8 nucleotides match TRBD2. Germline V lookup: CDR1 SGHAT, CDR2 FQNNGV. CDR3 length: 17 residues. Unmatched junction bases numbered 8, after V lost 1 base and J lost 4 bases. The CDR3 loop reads CASSLGGLAGFTGELFF. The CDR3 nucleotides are TGTGCCAGCAGCTTAGGTGGTTTAGCGGGATTCACCGGGGAGCTGTTTTTT.

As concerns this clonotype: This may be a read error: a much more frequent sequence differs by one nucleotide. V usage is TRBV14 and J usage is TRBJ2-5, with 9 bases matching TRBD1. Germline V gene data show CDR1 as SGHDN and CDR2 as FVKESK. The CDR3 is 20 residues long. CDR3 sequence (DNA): TGTGCCAGCAGCCGACAAGGGAGACACAGGGGGCGTTTGGACCAAGGGACCCAGTACTTC. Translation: CASSRQGRHRGRLDQGTQYF.

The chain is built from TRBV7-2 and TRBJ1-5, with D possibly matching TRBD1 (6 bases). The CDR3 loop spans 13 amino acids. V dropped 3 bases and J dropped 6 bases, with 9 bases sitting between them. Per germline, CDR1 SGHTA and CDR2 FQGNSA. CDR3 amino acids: CASSLGASQPQHF. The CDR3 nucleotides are TGTGCCAGCAGCTTGGGGGCCAGTCAGCCCCAGCATTTT. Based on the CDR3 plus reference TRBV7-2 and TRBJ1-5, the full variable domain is GAGVSQSPSNKVTEKGKDVELRCDPISGHTALYWYRQSLGQGLEFLIYFQGNSAPDKSGLPSDRFSAERTGGSVSTLTIQRTQQEDSAVYLCASSLGASQPQHFGDGTRLSIL.

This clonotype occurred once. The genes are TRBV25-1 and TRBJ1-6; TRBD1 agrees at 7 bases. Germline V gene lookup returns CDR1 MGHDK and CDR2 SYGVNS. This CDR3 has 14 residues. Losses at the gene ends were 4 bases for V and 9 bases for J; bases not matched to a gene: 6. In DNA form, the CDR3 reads TGTGCCAGCAGTGCGACAGGGTTGGTTTCACCCCTCCACTTT. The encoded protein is CASSATGLVSPLHF.

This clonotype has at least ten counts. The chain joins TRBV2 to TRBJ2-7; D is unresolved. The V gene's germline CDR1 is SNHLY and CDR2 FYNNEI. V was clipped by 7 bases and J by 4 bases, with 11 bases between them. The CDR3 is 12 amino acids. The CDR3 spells CASNNKMYEQYF. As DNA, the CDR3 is TGTGCCAGCAACAACAAGATGTACGAGCAGTACTTC.

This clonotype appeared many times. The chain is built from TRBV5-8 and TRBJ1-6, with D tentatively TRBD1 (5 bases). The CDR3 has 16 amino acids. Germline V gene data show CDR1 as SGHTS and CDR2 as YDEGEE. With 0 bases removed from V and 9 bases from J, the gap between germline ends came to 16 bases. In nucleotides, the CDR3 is TGTGCCAGCAGCTTGGGAGGTCAGGGAGGGAGTTCACCCCTCCACTTT. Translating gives CASSLGGQGGSSPLHF.

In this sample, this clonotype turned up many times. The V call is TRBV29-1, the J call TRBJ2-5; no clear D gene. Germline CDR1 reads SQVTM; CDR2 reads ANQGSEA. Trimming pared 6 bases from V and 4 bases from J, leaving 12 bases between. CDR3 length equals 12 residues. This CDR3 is CSVDDQGETQYF. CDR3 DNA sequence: TGCAGCGTAGATGACCAAGGAGAGACCCAGTACTTC. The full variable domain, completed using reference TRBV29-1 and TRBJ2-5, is SAVISQKPSRDICQRGTSLTIQCQVDSQVTMMFWYRQQPGQSLTLIATANQGSEATYESGFVIDKFPISRPNLTFSTLTVSNMSPEDSSIYLCSVDDQGETQYFGPGTRLLVL.

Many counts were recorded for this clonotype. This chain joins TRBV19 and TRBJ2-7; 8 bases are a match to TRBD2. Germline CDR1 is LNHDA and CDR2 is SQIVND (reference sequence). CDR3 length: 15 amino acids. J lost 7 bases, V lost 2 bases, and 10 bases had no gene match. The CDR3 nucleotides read TGTGCCAGTAGTATAACCTCACTAGCGGCGGGGGAGCAGTACTTC. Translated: CASSITSLAAGEQYF.

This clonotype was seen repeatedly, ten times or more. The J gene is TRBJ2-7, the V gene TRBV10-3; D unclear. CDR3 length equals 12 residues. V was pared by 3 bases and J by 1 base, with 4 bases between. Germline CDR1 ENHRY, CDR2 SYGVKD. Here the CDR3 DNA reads TGTGCCATCAGTGACAGATCCTACGAGCAGTACTTC. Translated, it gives CAISDRSYEQYF.

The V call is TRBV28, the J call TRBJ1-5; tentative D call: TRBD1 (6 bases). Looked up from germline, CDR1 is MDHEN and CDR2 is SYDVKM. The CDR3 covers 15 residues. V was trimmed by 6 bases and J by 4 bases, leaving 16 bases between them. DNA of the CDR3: TGTGCCAGCAGCTTAGGGGGTGCCAGAAATCAGCCCCAGCATTTT. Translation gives CASSLGGARNQPQHF. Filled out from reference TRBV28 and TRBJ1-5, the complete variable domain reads DVKVTQSSRYLVKRTGEKVFLECVQDMDHENMFWYRQDPGLGLRLIYFSYDVKMKEKGDIPEGYSVSREKKERFSLILESASTNQTSMYLCASSLGGARNQPQHFGDGTRLSIL.

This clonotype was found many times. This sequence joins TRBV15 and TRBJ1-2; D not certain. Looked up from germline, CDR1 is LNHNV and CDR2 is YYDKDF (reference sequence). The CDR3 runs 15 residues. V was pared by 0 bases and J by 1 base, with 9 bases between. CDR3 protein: CATSRDLGYNYGYTF. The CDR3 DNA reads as TGTGCCACCAGCAGAGATTTGGGCTATAACTATGGCTACACCTTC.

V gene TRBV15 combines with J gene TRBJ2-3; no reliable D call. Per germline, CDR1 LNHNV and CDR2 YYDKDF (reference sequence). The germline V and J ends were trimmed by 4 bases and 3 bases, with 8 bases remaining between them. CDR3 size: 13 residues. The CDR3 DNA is TGTGCCACCAGCAAAAAGAGAACAGATACGCAGTATTTT. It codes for CATSKKRTDTQYF. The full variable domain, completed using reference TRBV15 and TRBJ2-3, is DAMVIQNPRYQVTQFGKPVTLSCSQTLNHNVMYWYQQKSSQAPKLLFHYYDKDFNNEADTPDNFQSRRPNTSFCFLDIRSPGLGDTAMYLCATSKKRTDTQYFGPGTRLTVL.

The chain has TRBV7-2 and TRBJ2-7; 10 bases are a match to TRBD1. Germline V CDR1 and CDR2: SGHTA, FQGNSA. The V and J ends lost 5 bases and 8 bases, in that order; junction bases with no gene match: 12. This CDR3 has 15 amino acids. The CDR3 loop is CASSPLGQGVLQQYF. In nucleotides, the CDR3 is TGTGCCAGCAGCCCATTAGGACAGGGGGTTCTCCAGCAGTACTTC. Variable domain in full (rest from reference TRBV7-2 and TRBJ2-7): GAGVSQSPSNKVTEKGKDVELRCDPISGHTALYWYRQSLGQGLEFLIYFQGNSAPDKSGLPSDRFSAERTGGSVSTLTIQRTQQEDSAVYLCASSPLGQGVLQQYFGPGTRLTVT.

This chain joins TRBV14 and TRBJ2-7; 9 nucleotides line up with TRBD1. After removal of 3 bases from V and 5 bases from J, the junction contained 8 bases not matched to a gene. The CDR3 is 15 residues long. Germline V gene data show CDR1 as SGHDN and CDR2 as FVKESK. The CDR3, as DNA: TGTGCCAGCAGCCACGGGGTACAGGGGGCCCACGAGCAGTACTTC. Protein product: CASSHGVQGAHEQYF.

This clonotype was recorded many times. The CDR3: CASSLKPETQYF. As DNA, the CDR3 is TGTGCCAGCAGTTTAAAGCCGGAGACCCAGTACTTC. The chain has TRBV12-3 or TRBV12-4 and TRBJ2-5, with D unresolved. Trimming shortened V by 2 bases and J by 5 bases, and 6 bases separated the two germline ends. This CDR3 comprises 12 residues.

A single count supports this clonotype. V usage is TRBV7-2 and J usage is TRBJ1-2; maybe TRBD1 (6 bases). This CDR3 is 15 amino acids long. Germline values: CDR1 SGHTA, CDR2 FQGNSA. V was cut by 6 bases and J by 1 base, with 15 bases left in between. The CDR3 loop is CASSPRQVINYGYTF. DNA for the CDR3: TGTGCCAGCAGTCCAAGACAGGTGATTAACTATGGCTACACCTTC.

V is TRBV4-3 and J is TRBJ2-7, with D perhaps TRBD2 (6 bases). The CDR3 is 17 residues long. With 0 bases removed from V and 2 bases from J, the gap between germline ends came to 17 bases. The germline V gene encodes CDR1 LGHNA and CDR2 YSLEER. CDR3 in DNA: TGCGCCAGCAGCCAAGATACGGGTAGCGGAGCTCCCTACGAGCAGTACTTC. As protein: CASSQDTGSGAPYEQYF.

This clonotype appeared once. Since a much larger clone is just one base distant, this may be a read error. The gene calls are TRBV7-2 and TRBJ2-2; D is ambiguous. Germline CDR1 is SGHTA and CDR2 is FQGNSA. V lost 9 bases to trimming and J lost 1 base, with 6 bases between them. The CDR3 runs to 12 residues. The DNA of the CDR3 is TGTGCCAGACACTTGAACACCGGGGAGCTGTTTTTT. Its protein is CARHLNTGELFF.

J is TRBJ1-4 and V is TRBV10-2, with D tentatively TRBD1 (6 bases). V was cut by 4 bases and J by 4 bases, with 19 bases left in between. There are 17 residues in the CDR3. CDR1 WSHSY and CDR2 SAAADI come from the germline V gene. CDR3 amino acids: CASSAGLAGQLNEKLFF. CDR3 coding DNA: TGCGCCAGCAGTGCCGGACTAGCGGGACAACTTAATGAAAAACTGTTTTTT.

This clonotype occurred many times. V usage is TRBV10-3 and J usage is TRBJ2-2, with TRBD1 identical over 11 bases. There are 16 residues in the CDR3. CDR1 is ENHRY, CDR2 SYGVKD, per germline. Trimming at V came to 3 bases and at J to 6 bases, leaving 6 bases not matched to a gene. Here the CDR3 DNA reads TGTGCCATCAGTGACGCGGGACAGGGGGTTCCCGGGGAGCTGTTTTTT. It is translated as CAISDAGQGVPGELFF.

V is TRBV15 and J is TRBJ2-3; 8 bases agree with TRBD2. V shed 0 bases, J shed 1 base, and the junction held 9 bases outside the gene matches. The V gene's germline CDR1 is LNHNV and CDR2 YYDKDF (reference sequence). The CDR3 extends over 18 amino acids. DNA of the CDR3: TGTGCCACCAGCAGAGATCCGAACGGGGGGGCCGGCACAGATACGCAGTATTTT. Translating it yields CATSRDPNGGAGTDTQYF.

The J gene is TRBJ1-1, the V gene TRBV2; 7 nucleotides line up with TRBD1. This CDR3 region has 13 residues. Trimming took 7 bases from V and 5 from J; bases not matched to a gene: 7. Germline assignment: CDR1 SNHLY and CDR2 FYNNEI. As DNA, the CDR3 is TGTGCCAGCAAAACGACAGGGCGAACTGAAGCTTTCTTT. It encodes CASKTTGRTEAFF.

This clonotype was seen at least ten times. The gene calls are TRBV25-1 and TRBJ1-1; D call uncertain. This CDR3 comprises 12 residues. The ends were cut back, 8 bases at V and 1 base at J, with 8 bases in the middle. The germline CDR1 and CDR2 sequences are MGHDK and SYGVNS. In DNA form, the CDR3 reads TGTGCCAGCGGACGAGGGAACACTGAAGCTTTCTTT. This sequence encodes CASGRGNTEAFF.

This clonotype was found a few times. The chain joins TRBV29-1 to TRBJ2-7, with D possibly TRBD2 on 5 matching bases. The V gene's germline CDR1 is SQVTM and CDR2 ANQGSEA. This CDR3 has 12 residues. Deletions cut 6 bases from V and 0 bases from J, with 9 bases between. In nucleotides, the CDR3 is TGCAGCGTGGACGGGAACTCCTACGAGCAGTACTTC. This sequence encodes CSVDGNSYEQYF.

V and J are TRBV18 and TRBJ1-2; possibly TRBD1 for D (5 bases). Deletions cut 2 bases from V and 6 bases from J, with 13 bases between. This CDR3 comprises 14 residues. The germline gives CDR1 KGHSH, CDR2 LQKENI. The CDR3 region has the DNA TGTGCCAGCTCACCAGGCAGGGCGTTGGATGGCTACACCTTC. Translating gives CASSPGRALDGYTF.

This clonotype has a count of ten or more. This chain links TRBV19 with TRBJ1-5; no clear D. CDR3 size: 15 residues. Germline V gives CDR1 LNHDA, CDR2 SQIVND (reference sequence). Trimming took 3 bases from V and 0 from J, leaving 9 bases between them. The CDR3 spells CASSIRGISNQPQHF. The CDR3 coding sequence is TGTGCCAGTAGTATCCGAGGTATTAGCAATCAGCCCCAGCATTTT.